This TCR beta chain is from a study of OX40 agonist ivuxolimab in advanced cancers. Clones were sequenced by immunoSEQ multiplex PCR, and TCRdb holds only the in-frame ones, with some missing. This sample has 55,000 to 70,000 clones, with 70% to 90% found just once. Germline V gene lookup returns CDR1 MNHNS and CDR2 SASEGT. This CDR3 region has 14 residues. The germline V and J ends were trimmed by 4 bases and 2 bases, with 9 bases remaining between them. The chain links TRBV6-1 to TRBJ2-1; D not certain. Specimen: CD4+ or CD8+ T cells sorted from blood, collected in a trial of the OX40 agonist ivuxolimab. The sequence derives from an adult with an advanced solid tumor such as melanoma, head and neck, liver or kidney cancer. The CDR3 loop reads CASSAVNTYNEQFF. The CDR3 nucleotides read TGTGCCAGCAGTGCGGTTAATACCTACAATGAGCAGTTCTTC.